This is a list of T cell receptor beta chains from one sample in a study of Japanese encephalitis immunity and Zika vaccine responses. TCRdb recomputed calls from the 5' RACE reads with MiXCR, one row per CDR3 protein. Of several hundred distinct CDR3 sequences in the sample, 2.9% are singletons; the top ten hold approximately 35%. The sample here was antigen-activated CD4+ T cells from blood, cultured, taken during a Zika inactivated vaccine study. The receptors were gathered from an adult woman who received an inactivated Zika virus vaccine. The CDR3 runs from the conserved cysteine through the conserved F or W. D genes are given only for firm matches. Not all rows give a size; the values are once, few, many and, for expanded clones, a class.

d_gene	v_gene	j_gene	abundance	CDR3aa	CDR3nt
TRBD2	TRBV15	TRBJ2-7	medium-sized	CATSRDWEGTLREQYF	TGTGCCACCAGCAGAGATTGGGAGGGTACCCTCCGCGAGCAGTACTTC
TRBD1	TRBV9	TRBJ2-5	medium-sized	CASSVAPGQGETQYF	TGTGCCAGCAGCGTAGCTCCTGGACAGGGAGAGACCCAGTACTTC
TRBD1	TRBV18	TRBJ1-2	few	CASSPGQGTEGYTF	TGTGCCAGCTCACCCGGACAGGGGACGGAAGGCTACACCTTC
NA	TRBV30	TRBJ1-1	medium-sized	CAWSQGAEAFF	TGTGCCTGGAGTCAGGGCGCTGAAGCTTTCTTT
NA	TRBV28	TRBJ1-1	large	CASSPAGERTEAFF	TGTGCCAGCAGTCCTGCAGGGGAGAGGACTGAAGCTTTCTTT
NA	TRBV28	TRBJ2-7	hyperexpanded	CASNPSRYPYEQYF	TGTGCCAGCAACCCCTCGCGGTATCCCTACGAGCAGTACTTC
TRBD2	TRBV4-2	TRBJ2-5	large	CASSQGTSEETQYF	TGTGCCAGCAGCCAAGGGACTAGTGAAGAGACCCAGTACTTC
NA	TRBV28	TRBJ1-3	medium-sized	CASTPGGSGNTIYF	TGTGCCAGCACCCCGGGGGGCTCTGGAAACACCATATATTTT
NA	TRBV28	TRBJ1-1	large	CASSSATSGNTEAFF	TGTGCCAGCAGTTCCGCTACCAGTGGGAACACTGAAGCTTTCTTT
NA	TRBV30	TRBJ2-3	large	CAWGVTDTQYF	TGTGCCTGGGGCGTCACAGATACGCAGTATTTT
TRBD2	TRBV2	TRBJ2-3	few	CASSVLAGFGDTQYF	TGTGCCAGCAGTGTCCTAGCGGGATTCGGCGATACGCAGTATTTT
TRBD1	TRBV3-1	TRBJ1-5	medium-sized	CASSVSGTGGFQPQHF	TGTGCCAGCAGCGTATCCGGGACAGGGGGCTTTCAGCCCCAGCATTTT
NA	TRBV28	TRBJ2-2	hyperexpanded	CASSLGRELFF	TGTGCCAGCAGTTTGGGTCGGGAGCTGTTTTTT
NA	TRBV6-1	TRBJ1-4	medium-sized	CASSDRQAKGEKLFF	TGTGCCAGCAGTGACAGACAGGCGAAGGGTGAAAAACTGTTTTTT
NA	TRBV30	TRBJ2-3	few	CAWSAGGEADTQYF	TGTGCCTGGAGTGCTGGGGGTGAGGCAGATACGCAGTATTTT
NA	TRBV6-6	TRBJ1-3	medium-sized	CASSYSPHSGNTIYF	TGTGCCAGCAGTTACTCCCCTCACTCTGGAAACACCATATATTTT
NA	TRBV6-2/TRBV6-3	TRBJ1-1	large	CASSYSRLWSTEAFF	TGTGCCAGCAGTTACTCTAGGTTATGGAGCACTGAAGCTTTCTTT
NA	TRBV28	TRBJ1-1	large	CASSLSGGLMSAEAFF	TGTGCCAGCAGTTTATCCGGGGGACTAATGTCAGCTGAAGCTTTCTTT
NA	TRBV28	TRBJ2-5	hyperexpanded	CASSSGAPSEGETQYF	TGTGCCAGCAGCTCTGGGGCTCCCTCGGAGGGAGAGACCCAGTACTTC
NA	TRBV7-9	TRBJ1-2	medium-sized	CASSREGNYGYTF	TGTGCCAGCAGCCGGGAGGGTAACTATGGCTACACCTTC
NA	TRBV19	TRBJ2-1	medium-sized	CASSISRRGVNQQFF	TGTGCCAGTAGTATATCGAGGAGAGGGGTCAATCAGCAGTTCTTC
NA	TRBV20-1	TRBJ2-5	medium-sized	CSAATDQETQYF	TGCAGTGCTGCGACTGACCAAGAGACCCAGTACTTC
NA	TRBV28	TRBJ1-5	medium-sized	CASSLSVINQPQHF	TGTGCCAGCAGTTTAAGCGTCATCAATCAGCCCCAGCATTTT
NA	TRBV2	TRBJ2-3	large	CASTPWGGPDTQYF	TGTGCCAGCACCCCCTGGGGGGGCCCAGATACGCAGTATTTT
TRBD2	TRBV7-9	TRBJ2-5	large	CASSPTLAHVETQYF	TGTGCCAGCAGCCCCACACTAGCGCACGTGGAGACCCAGTACTTC
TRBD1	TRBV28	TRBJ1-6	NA	CASIRDRRSPLHF	TGTGCCAGCATCCGGGACAGGCGCTCACCCCTCCACTTT
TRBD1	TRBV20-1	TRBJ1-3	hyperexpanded	CSARKGQGALYSGNTIYF	TGCAGTGCTAGGAAAGGACAGGGAGCCCTTTACTCTGGAAACACCATATATTTT
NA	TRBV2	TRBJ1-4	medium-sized	CASSEIQGRVEKLFF	TGTGCCAGCAGTGAGATCCAGGGGCGGGTTGAAAAACTGTTTTTT
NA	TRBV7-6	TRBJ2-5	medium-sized	CASSPGIAATQYF	TGTGCCAGCAGTCCAGGCATAGCGGCGACCCAGTACTTC
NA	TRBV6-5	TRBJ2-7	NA	CASSYWDTPCEQYF	TGTGCCAGCAGTTACTGGGACACTCCCTGCGAGCAGTACTTC
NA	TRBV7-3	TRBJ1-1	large	CASSDSTGNTEAFF	TGTGCCAGCAGCGATTCGACGGGTAACACTGAAGCTTTCTTT
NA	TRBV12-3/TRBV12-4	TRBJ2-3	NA	CASSGTSKVFETDTQYF	TGTGCCAGCAGTGGAACGTCCAAGGTTTTCGAAACAGATACGCAGTATTTT
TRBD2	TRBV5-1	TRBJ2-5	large	CASSPLAGDWETQYF	TGCGCCAGCAGCCCACTAGCGGGGGACTGGGAGACCCAGTACTTC
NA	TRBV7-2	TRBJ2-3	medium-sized	CASSFHTDTQYF	TGTGCCAGCAGCTTTCACACAGATACGCAGTATTTT
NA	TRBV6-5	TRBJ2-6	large	CASSYDSSGANVLTF	TGTGCCAGCAGTTACGACAGCTCTGGGGCCAACGTCCTGACTTTC
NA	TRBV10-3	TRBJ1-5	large	CAISGGGADQPQHF	TGTGCCATCAGTGGGGGGGGGGCCGATCAGCCCCAGCATTTT
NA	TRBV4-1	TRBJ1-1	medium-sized	CASSQDIGNTEAFF	TGCGCCAGCAGCCAAGATATAGGAAACACTGAAGCTTTCTTT
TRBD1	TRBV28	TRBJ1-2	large	CASRLTGPTTNYGYTF	TGTGCCAGCAGGTTGACAGGGCCAACGACTAACTATGGCTACACCTTC
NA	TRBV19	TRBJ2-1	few	CASSIIGGGTYNEQFF	TGTGCCAGTAGTATAATTGGTGGGGGGACCTACAATGAGCAGTTCTTC
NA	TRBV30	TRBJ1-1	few	CAWRGDPGRAEAFF	TGTGCCTGGAGGGGGGATCCGGGCCGGGCTGAAGCTTTCTTT
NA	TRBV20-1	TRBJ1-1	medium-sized	CSALRGPRNTEAFF	TGCAGTGCTCTCCGGGGTCCTAGGAACACTGAAGCTTTCTTT